Following are 23 T cell receptor beta chains from one sample sequenced in a study of PD-1 blockade in classical Hodgkin lymphoma (dated by TCRdb to about 2020). Library preparation employed the immunoSEQ multiplex PCR assay. TCRdb obtained this table from immuneACCESS and retained in-frame rearrangements with V and J assigned. These tables miss some clones; where compared with another copy, unresolved V genes account for less than half of the shortfall, and the remainder is unexplained. This sample has tens of thousands of clones in its table, and approximately 79% of those were observed once. The ten top clones hold 3.1% of the sample. The label giving this sample's time point can be read as: cycle 4 day 1 (C4D1), after 6 weeks of nivolumab. Every trial patient had relapsed after autologous stem cell transplantation, and cohorts A, B and C differed in prior brentuximab vedotin exposure. Using a Miltenyi CD4+ T cell isolation kit, CD4+ T cells were purified from thawed PBMCs through magnetic negative selection.

Specimen: CD4+ T cells from blood, collected before the fourth cycle of nivolumab. The receptors originated from a human donor with classical Hodgkin lymphoma.

This sequence joins TRBV19 and TRBJ2-7; TRBD2 is a possible D gene (6 bases). Deletions cut 7 bases from V and 0 bases from J, with 19 bases between. There are 16 residues in the CDR3. The germline V gene encodes CDR1 LNHDA and CDR2 SQIVND (reference sequence). CDR3 protein: CASTEGWGAGSYEQYF. The CDR3 region has the DNA TGTGCCAGTACCGAAGGGTGGGGAGCGGGCTCCTACGAGCAGTACTTC.

The V call is TRBV5-6, the J call TRBJ1-2; D is undetermined. The length of the CDR3 is 13 residues. Per germline, CDR1 SGHDT and CDR2 YYEEEE. V was pared by 2 bases and J by 7 bases, with 12 bases between. The DNA for the CDR3 is TGTGCCAGCAGCTTCTCGACTGAGGGTGGCTACACCTTC. It is translated as CASSFSTEGGYTF.

The sample holds a few counts of this clone. The rearrangement uses TRBV6-6 and TRBJ2-2; D is perhaps TRBD1 (5 bases). This CDR3 is built from 14 residues. V gave up 2 bases and J gave up 3 bases, with 7 bases separating them. CDR1 and CDR2 (germline): MNHNY, SVGAGI (reference sequence). The CDR3 DNA reads as TGTGCCAGCAGTTACAGGGGCCACACCGGGGAGCTGTTTTTT. It specifies CASSYRGHTGELFF.

V and J are TRBV14 and TRBJ1-2; D is ambiguous. Deletions cut 0 bases from V and 8 bases from J, with 19 bases between. Germline V gene sequence: CDR1 SGHDN, CDR2 FVKESK. The CDR3 loop spans 16 amino acids. CDR3 region: CASSQDLFLTWSGYTF. CDR3 DNA sequence: TGTGCCAGCAGCCAAGATCTCTTCCTGACCTGGTCGGGCTACACCTTC.

The chain recombines TRBV30 with TRBJ2-5; D is tentatively TRBD1 or TRBD2 (6 bases each). The CDR3 has 11 amino acids. Trimming took 5 bases from V and 12 from J, leaving 16 bases between them. Germline values: CDR1 GTSNPN, CDR2 SVGIG (reference sequence). In nucleotides, the CDR3 is TGTGCCTGGGGCCGGAGGGACAAGGAGTACTTC. Translating it yields CAWGRRDKEYF.

The V and J genes are TRBV6-1 and TRBJ2-7, with 9 bases that match TRBD1. The CDR3 extends over 16 amino acids. V shed 0 bases and J 3 bases; nucleotides not matched to a gene: 6. From germline, CDR1 is MNHNS and CDR2 SASEGT. CDR3 sequence: CASSEALSGQGYEQYF. Written as DNA, the CDR3 is TGTGCCAGCAGTGAAGCGCTTTCGGGACAGGGCTACGAGCAGTACTTC.

V is TRBV9 and J is TRBJ1-6; no definite D call. Germline V gene sequence: CDR1 SGDLS, CDR2 YYNGEE. The V end lost 3 bases, the J end lost 9 bases, and 13 bases lay between the germline ends. The CDR3 covers 14 residues. CDR3 residues: CASSARSGGSPLHF. The CDR3 bases are TGTGCCAGCAGCGCTAGATCCGGAGGTTCACCCCTCCACTTT. Full variable domain (missing parts from reference TRBV9 and TRBJ1-6): DSGVTQTPKHLITATGQRVTLRCSPRSGDLSVYWYQQSLDQGLQFLIQYYNGEERAKGNILERFSAQQFPDLHSELNLSSLELGDSALYFCASSARSGGSPLHFGNGTRLTVT.

This sequence joins TRBV18 and TRBJ1-2, with TRBD1 matching 10 bases. CDR3 length equals 16 residues. Germline lookup yields CDR1 KGHSH and CDR2 LQKENI. V shed 0 bases, J shed 4 bases, and the junction held 5 bases outside the gene matches. The CDR3 reads CASSPPTGGVIYGYTF. In DNA form, the CDR3 reads TGTGCCAGCTCACCACCGACAGGGGGCGTTATCTATGGCTACACCTTC.

This clone was seen a few times. The V gene is TRBV27, the J gene TRBJ2-5; D may be TRBD2 (6 bases). Trimming stripped 5 bases from V and 7 bases from J, with 17 bases between. Germline V CDR1 and CDR2: MNHEY, SMNVEV (reference sequence). There are 14 residues in the CDR3. CDR3 sequence (DNA): TGTGCCAGCAGTCCGGTCCGGGGGACTGGGACCCAGTACTTC. As protein: CASSPVRGTGTQYF.

This chain links TRBV30 with TRBJ2-1, with D maybe TRBD2 (7 bases). The CDR3 covers 13 residues. The germline gives CDR1 GTSNPN, CDR2 SVGIG (reference sequence). The germline V and J ends were trimmed by 5 bases and 6 bases, with 14 bases remaining between them. Here the CDR3 reads CAWDAGASNEQFF. The CDR3 bases are TGTGCCTGGGATGCGGGGGCCTCCAATGAGCAGTTCTTC.

This clone has just a few counts. Distinct nucleotide sequences in the sample also encode this CDR3. This chain links TRBV7-9 with TRBJ1-2; D is unresolved. This CDR3 has 12 amino acids. CDR1 is SEHNR, CDR2 FQNEAQ, per germline (reference sequence). The V and J ends lost 3 bases and 1 base respectively, with 3 bases between them. CDR3 sequence: CASSLYNYGYTF. For the CDR3, the DNA is TGTGCCAGCAGCTTGTATAACTATGGCTACACCTTC.

This chain joins TRBV7-2 and TRBJ2-7, with D possibly being TRBD1 (5 bases). The V end was cut by 5 bases, the J end by 1 base, with 9 bases between. CDR1 and CDR2 from the germline V gene are SGHTA and FQGNSA. This CDR3 is built from 13 residues. CDR3 sequence reads: CASSRQISYEQYF. In DNA form, the CDR3 reads TGTGCCAGCAGCCGACAGATTTCCTACGAGCAGTACTTC.

The chain recombines TRBV15 with TRBJ2-1; D is unclear. This CDR3 has 15 amino acids. The germline gives CDR1 LNHNV, CDR2 YYDKDF (reference sequence). The germline V and J ends were trimmed by 1 base and 7 bases, with 14 bases remaining between them. In DNA, the CDR3 is TGTGCCACCAGCAGAGTGCTCGGATCCCGGAATGAGCAGTTCTTC. Protein product: CATSRVLGSRNEQFF.

Only a few counts were recorded for this clone. The chain employs TRBV20-1 and TRBJ1-1; no reliable D call. The germline V gene has CDR1 DFQATT and CDR2 SNEGSKA (reference sequence). V shed 4 bases and J shed 5 bases, with 5 bases lying between them. The length of the CDR3 is 10 residues. CDR3: CSAKRTEAFF. The DNA for the CDR3 is TGCAGTGCTAAAAGAACTGAAGCTTTCTTT.

This clone was found a few times. The genes are TRBV27 and TRBJ1-2; D gene uncertain. V dropped 6 bases and J dropped 2 bases, with 10 bases sitting between them. Germline V gene lookup returns CDR1 MNHEY and CDR2 SMNVEV (reference sequence). The CDR3 is 13 residues long. For the CDR3, the DNA is TGTGCCAGCAGCCCGGGATCCAACTATGGCTACACCTTC. The encoded protein is CASSPGSNYGYTF.

The genes are TRBV2 and TRBJ2-2, with 8 bases identical to TRBD1. The CDR3 totals 15 residues. Germline-derived CDR1 and CDR2 are SNHLY and FYNNEI. J was trimmed by 4 bases and V by 5 bases; bases with no gene match: 6. The CDR3 nucleotides are TGTGCCAGCAGTAGACAGGGGCCGGGCACCGGGGAGCTGTTTTTT. Its protein product is CASSRQGPGTGELFF.

The chain recombines TRBV9 with TRBJ1-3; TRBD1 aligns across 7 bases. The V and J ends lost 2 bases and 0 bases, in that order; junction bases with no gene match: 11. The CDR3 has 18 amino acids. In germline, CDR1 is SGDLS, CDR2 YYNGEE. This chain's CDR3 is CASSVEAGGASSGNTIYF. CDR3 nucleotide sequence: TGTGCCAGCAGCGTCGAGGCAGGGGGGGCAAGCTCTGGAAACACCATATATTTT.

J is TRBJ1-3 and V is TRBV4-3; D call uncertain. Trimming shortened V by 8 bases and J by 0 bases, and 14 bases separated the two germline ends. Germline V gene lookup returns CDR1 LGHNA and CDR2 YSLEER. This CDR3 has 15 residues. CDR3 residues: CASSFAGTSGNTIYF. The CDR3 bases are TGCGCCAGCTCTTTTGCGGGTACCTCTGGAAACACCATATATTTT.

V and J are TRBV6-5 and TRBJ2-1; 8 bases line up with TRBD2. From germline, CDR1 is MNHEY and CDR2 SVGAGI. V was clipped by 8 bases and J by 4 bases; unmatched bases: 4. The CDR3 is made up of 13 amino acids. The CDR3, as DNA: TGTGCCAGCCGACTAGCGAATTACAATGAGCAGTTCTTC. As protein: CASRLANYNEQFF.

In the case of this clone: This same CDR3 is encoded by further DNA sequences in the sample. The chain combines TRBV2 with TRBJ2-2; possible D gene TRBD2, 7 bases. Between the trimmed V and J ends, which lost 6 bases and 5 bases, there was a span of 16 bases. Per germline, CDR1 SNHLY and CDR2 FYNNEI. The CDR3 covers 15 residues. In nucleotides, the CDR3 is TGTGCCAGCAGCCCCACAGGGAGGGGGACCGGGGAGCTGTTTTTT. This translates into CASSPTGRGTGELFF.

This clone was found once. This chain connects TRBV5-1 to TRBJ2-6, with D uncertain. Germline lookup yields CDR1 SGHRS and CDR2 YFSETQ. V was shortened by 6 bases and J by 4 bases, with 14 bases between the two germline ends. The CDR3 has 15 amino acids. The CDR3 region has the DNA TGCGCCAGCACCCCCAAGGTGGACGGGGCCAACGTCCTGACTTTC. Translating it yields CASTPKVDGANVLTF.

This sequence joins TRBV29-1 and TRBJ1-2; 8 bases align to TRBD1. V shed 7 bases and J 7 bases; nucleotides not matched to a gene: 14. Per the germline V gene, CDR1 is SQVTM and CDR2 is ANQGSEA. The CDR3 sequence is 14 residues long. The CDR3 DNA reads as TGCAGCGCAGGACAGGGCGTGACGGATGGTGGCTACACCTTC. Translated, it gives CSAGQGVTDGGYTF.

The rearrangement links TRBV2 to TRBJ2-4; TRBD2 aligns across 11 bases. Germline assignment: CDR1 SNHLY and CDR2 FYNNEI. The CDR3 extends over 19 amino acids. J gave up 0 bases and V 2 bases, and 9 bases lay outside the gene matches. The CDR3 bases are TGTGCCAGCAGTGAATGGATTAGCGGGGGGGATCTAGCCAAAAACATTCAGTACTTC. Translated, it gives CASSEWISGGDLAKNIQYF.